A selection of T cell receptor beta chains follows, all from one sample in a study of CXCR4 blockade with PD-1 therapy in pancreatic cancer. TCRdb's table, derived via immunoSEQ multiplex PCR, lists solely in-frame clones and lacks some. Of about 5,900 clones detected, 35% appear once; the ten largest clones hold about an eighth. Source material: tumor tissue. The receptors originated from a human donor with pancreatic ductal adenocarcinoma. Each CDR3 is given without its conserved first and last residue.

J,V,CDR3
TRBJ2-3,TRBV28,ASSFAGSDTQY
TRBJ2-5,TRBV6-8,AIRPGQGAQETQY
TRBJ2-7,TRBV28,ASSSPGTPRGYEQY
TRBJ1-4,TRBV11-3,ASSLTGTNEKLF
TRBJ2-7,TRBV6-8,ASSGLTSGLHEQY
TRBJ2-1,TRBV19,ASSILNEQF
TRBJ2-3,TRBV29-1,SVVIVMGDTQY
TRBJ2-1,TRBV6-8,ATGTTYNEQF
TRBJ2-5,TRBV4-1,ASSDTRTLAQETQY
TRBJ2-7,TRBV6-8,AISVQDFYEQY
TRBJ2-2,TRBV19,ASSILSGDTGELF
TRBJ2-3,TRBV28,ASSLPGDTQY
TRBJ1-5,TRBV6-7,ASRTQGAGGQPQH
TRBJ2-2,TRBV7-1,ASSYTSAGELF
TRBJ2-2,TRBV4-1,ASSQMTSGSRNTGELF
TRBJ2-1,TRBV11-3,ASRPPSALWNEQF
TRBJ1-1,TRBV7-4,ASSLMDGAEAF
TRBJ1-4,TRBV18,ASSLPADNLF
TRBJ2-2,TRBV19,ASSTQRLAGMTGELF
TRBJ2-3,TRBV9,ASTAFEGTQY
TRBJ2-3,TRBV18,ASSTYTGTGGNTDTQY
TRBJ2-5,TRBV12-5,ASANSGGTETQY
TRBJ1-5,TRBV6-8,ASSRTGKYQPQH
TRBJ2-1,TRBV27,ASSLYIGAGNEQF
TRBJ2-2,TRBV15,ATSPRAGTGATGELF